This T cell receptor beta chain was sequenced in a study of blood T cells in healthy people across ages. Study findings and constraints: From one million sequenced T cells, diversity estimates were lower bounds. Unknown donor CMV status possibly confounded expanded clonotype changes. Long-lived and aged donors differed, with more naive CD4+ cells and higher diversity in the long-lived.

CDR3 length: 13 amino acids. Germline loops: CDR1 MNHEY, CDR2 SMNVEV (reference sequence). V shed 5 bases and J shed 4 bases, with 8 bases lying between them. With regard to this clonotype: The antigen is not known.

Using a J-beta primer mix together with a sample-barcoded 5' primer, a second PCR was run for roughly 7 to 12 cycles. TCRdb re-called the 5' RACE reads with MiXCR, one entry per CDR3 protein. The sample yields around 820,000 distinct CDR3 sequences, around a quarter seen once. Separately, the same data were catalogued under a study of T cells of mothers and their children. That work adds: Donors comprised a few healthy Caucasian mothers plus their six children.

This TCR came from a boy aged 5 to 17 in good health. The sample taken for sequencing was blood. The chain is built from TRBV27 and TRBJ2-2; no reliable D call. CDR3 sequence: CASSPSSTGELFF. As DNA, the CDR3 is TGTGCCAGCAGTCCTTCTTCCACCGGGGAGCTGTTTTTT.